These 21 T cell receptor beta chains share one sample of origin, sequenced in a study of human T cells and chemical hapten exposure. Time point defined: pre-sensitization, week 0. Treatment specified: therapeutic diphenylcyclopropenone sensitization with weekly scalp DPC. Each CDR3 protein is one row after TCRdb ran MiXCR on the RACE reads. Of some 36,000 distinct CDR3 sequences in the sample, about 7.4% were seen once. The source was whole blood, collected in connection with sensitization to the hapten diphenylcyclopropenone (DPC). These receptors were collected from a woman between 50 and 59 years old with alopecia areata. Some clones in this sample may be carry-over from other donors' samples.

V usage is TRBV29-1 and J usage is TRBJ1-5; tentative D call: TRBD1 (5 bases). The CDR3 consists of 13 residues. V lost 1 base, J lost 3 bases, and 7 bases lay in between. Germline lookup yields CDR1 SQVTM and CDR2 ANQGSEA. The CDR3 region has the DNA TGCAGCGTTGAAGTACAGGACAATCAGCCCCAGCATTTT. It specifies CSVEVQDNQPQHF.

At least ten counts were recorded for this clonotype. This chain uses TRBV30 with TRBJ1-1; no reliable D call. The CDR3 runs 12 residues. The germline V gene encodes CDR1 GTSNPN and CDR2 SVGIG (reference sequence). Deletions cut 5 bases from V and 1 base from J, with 8 bases between. The CDR3 here is CAWSRQNTEAFF. CDR3 DNA sequence: TGTGCCTGGTCTCGCCAGAACACTGAAGCTTTCTTT.

This clonotype was picked up many times. This chain links TRBV11-2 with TRBJ2-5, with 14 positions matching TRBD2. Unmatched junction bases numbered 4, after V lost 3 bases and J lost 4 bases. There are 16 residues in the CDR3. Per the germline V gene, CDR1 is SGHAT and CDR2 is FQNNGV. CDR3 nucleotides: TGTGCCAGCAGCTTCGACGGACTAGCGGGAGGAGAGACCCAGTACTTC. This gives the protein CASSFDGLAGGETQYF. Looking up the rest from reference TRBV11-2 and TRBJ2-5 gives the full variable domain: EAGVAQSPRYKIIEKRQSVAFWCNPISGHATLYWYQQILGQGPKLLIQFQNNGVVDDSQLPKDRFSAERLKGVDSTLKIQPAKLEDSAVYLCASSFDGLAGGETQYFGPGTRLLVL.

This clonotype was seen at least ten times. V is TRBV28 and J is TRBJ2-1, with 13 positions matching TRBD2. Per the germline V gene, CDR1 is MDHEN and CDR2 is SYDVKM. Trimming took 3 bases from V and 5 from J; bases not matched to a gene: 7. The CDR3 sequence is 17 residues long. CDR3 protein: CASSFLRTSGRNNEQFF. The CDR3, as DNA: TGTGCCAGCAGTTTCCTAAGGACTAGCGGGAGAAACAATGAGCAGTTCTTC.

V and J are TRBV18 and TRBJ2-5; maybe TRBD2 (5 bases). The germline V gene has CDR1 KGHSH and CDR2 LQKENI. There are 13 residues in the CDR3. V lost 3 bases to trimming and J lost 2 bases, with 7 bases between them. This CDR3 reads CASSPTRQETQYF. The CDR3 nucleotides read TGTGCCAGCTCACCTACTAGGCAAGAGACCCAGTACTTC.

Note on this clonotype: A much larger clone sits a single nucleotide away, making a read error possible. This chain connects TRBV14 to TRBJ2-2; 7 positions match TRBD2. CDR1 SGHDN and CDR2 FVKESK come from the germline V gene. The CDR3 extends over 16 amino acids. Here the CDR3 reads CASSPWRGILTGGLFF. In DNA form, the CDR3 reads TGTGCCAGCAGCCCCTGGCGGGGGATACTCACCGGGGGGCTGTTTTTT.

This clonotype was seen a handful of times. The rearrangement links TRBV29-1 to TRBJ1-1; D is unclear. Germline CDR1 is SQVTM and CDR2 is ANQGSEA. V dropped 4 bases and J dropped 0 bases, with 9 bases sitting between them. The CDR3 extends over 13 amino acids. CDR3: CSVGTAVNTEAFF. CDR3 DNA: TGCAGCGTTGGGACGGCCGTGAACACTGAAGCTTTCTTT. The full variable domain, completed using reference TRBV29-1 and TRBJ1-1, is SAVISQKPSRDICQRGTSLTIQCQVDSQVTMMFWYRQQPGQSLTLIATANQGSEATYESGFVIDKFPISRPNLTFSTLTVSNMSPEDSSIYLCSVGTAVNTEAFFGQGTRLTVV.

This clonotype has more than one count but fewer than ten. The J gene is TRBJ2-2, the V gene TRBV29-1, with TRBD2 matching 13 bases. This CDR3 has 17 residues. The germline V gene has CDR1 SQVTM and CDR2 ANQGSEA. With 4 bases clipped from V and 2 bases from J, the junction kept 7 bases outside the gene matches. The CDR3 reads CSVGGTSGAVNTGELFF. The CDR3 nucleotides are TGCAGCGTTGGAGGGACTAGCGGGGCGGTAAACACCGGGGAGCTGTTTTTT.

The chain joins TRBV10-3 to TRBJ2-1; D not certain. The CDR3 loop spans 12 amino acids. The V gene's germline CDR1 is ENHRY and CDR2 SYGVKD. V lost 3 bases and J 7 bases, leaving 7 bases between the germline ends. CDR3 residues: CAISDSLNEQFF. The CDR3 DNA is TGTGCCATCAGTGACTCTCTTAATGAGCAGTTCTTC.

In nucleotides, the CDR3 is TGCAGTGCTAGACCCGGGGCCGAGACCCAGTACTTC. Its protein product is CSARPGAETQYF. The rearrangement joins TRBV20-1 to TRBJ2-5; D is tentatively TRBD1 or TRBD2 (5 bases each). CDR1 is DFQATT, CDR2 SNEGSKA, per germline (reference sequence). This CDR3 contains 12 residues. V was shortened by 2 bases and J by 5 bases, with 9 bases between the two germline ends.

This clonotype showed up many times. The chain combines TRBV4-2 with TRBJ2-7; 8 bases map to TRBD1. CDR3 size: 14 residues. Germline CDR1 is LGHNA and CDR2 is YNFKEQ. Germline trimming cut 2 bases from V and 5 bases from J; bases unmatched to any gene: 5. CDR3 loop: CASSQRETGDEQYF. For the CDR3, the DNA is TGTGCCAGCAGCCAAAGGGAGACAGGGGACGAGCAGTACTTC.

This sequence joins TRBV12-3 or TRBV12-4 and TRBJ2-3; D ambiguous. Trimming took off 7 bases at V and 6 bases at J, with 11 bases between the two ends. The CDR3 is made up of 12 amino acids. The CDR3 region is CASTMIRDTQYF. CDR3 nucleotide sequence: TGTGCCAGCACCATGATTCGGGATACGCAGTATTTT.

This clonotype was seen a few times. The chain couples TRBV3-1 to TRBJ2-1; D is unclear. Looked up from germline, CDR1 is LGHDT and CDR2 is YNNKEL (reference sequence). Trimming removed 3 bases from V and 10 bases from J, with 7 bases in between. This CDR3 has 11 residues. Here the CDR3 reads CASSHLTEQFF. CDR3 sequence (DNA): TGTGCCAGCAGCCACCTAACGGAGCAGTTCTTC.

This clonotype was counted at least ten times. This sequence joins TRBV6-4 and TRBJ1-1; 7 bases agree with TRBD1. After removal of 3 bases from V and 1 base from J, the junction contained 2 bases not matched to a gene. The CDR3 has 14 amino acids. Germline CDR1 is MRHNA and CDR2 is SNTAGT. This chain's CDR3 is CASSDGTANTEAFF. CDR3 nucleotide sequence: TGTGCCAGCAGTGATGGGACAGCGAACACTGAAGCTTTCTTT.

This clonotype was seen repeatedly, ten times or more. The chain carries TRBV27 and TRBJ2-2; 9 positions match TRBD1. The J segment lost 6 bases and the V segment lost 5 bases, leaving 7 bases of the junction unmatched. CDR1 is MNHEY, CDR2 SMNVEV, per germline (reference sequence). This CDR3 is 15 amino acids long. The DNA for the CDR3 is TGTGCCAGCAGTACCCTTACAGGGGGCGCCGGGGAGCTGTTTTTT. This gives the protein CASSTLTGGAGELFF.

At least ten counts were recorded for this clonotype. V is TRBV4-1 and J is TRBJ1-1; D possibly corresponds to TRBD1 (5 bases). The CDR3 consists of 15 residues. Trimming shortened V by 4 bases and J by 3 bases, and 15 bases separated the two germline ends. Germline CDR1 and CDR2: MGHRA and YSYEKL. CDR3 nucleotide sequence: TGCGCCAGCAGCCCCTGGGGAGGGGCGGACACTGAAGCTTTCTTT. Protein sequence: CASSPWGGADTEAFF.

At least ten counts were recorded for this clonotype. The chain links TRBV6-6 to TRBJ2-5; TRBD2 agrees at 8 bases. Germline-derived CDR1 and CDR2 are MNHNY and SVGAGI (reference sequence). V was clipped by 4 bases and J by 5 bases; unmatched bases: 6. The CDR3 has 14 residues. The CDR3 bases are TGTGCCAGCAGTTCGTACGGGGGGGCGGAGACCCAGTACTTC. It encodes CASSSYGGAETQYF.

There are many counts of this clonotype. The V and J genes are TRBV29-1 and TRBJ1-3; D gene ambiguous. With 3 bases removed from V and 3 bases from J, the gap between germline ends came to 3 bases. The CDR3 is 11 residues long. CDR1 is SQVTM, CDR2 ANQGSEA, per germline. The CDR3 spells CSVEHGNTIYF. CDR3 DNA: TGCAGCGTTGAGCATGGAAACACCATATATTTT.

This clonotype was counted a few times. The chain is built from TRBV30 and TRBJ1-5, with 7 positions matching TRBD1. The CDR3 is 15 residues long. Trimming took 2 bases from V and 3 from J; bases not matched to a gene: 7. Looked up from germline, CDR1 is GTSNPN and CDR2 is SVGIG (reference sequence). This CDR3 is CAWSRQGFYNQPQHF. The CDR3 DNA sequence: TGTGCCTGGAGTCGACAGGGATTCTACAATCAGCCCCAGCATTTT.

This clonotype occurred many times. This chain uses TRBV7-9 with TRBJ1-3; D is uncertain. With 1 base removed from V and 10 bases from J, the gap between germline ends came to 14 bases. CDR1 SEHNR and CDR2 FQNEAQ come from the germline V gene (reference sequence). This CDR3 is 14 amino acids long. DNA of the CDR3: TGTGCCAGCAGCTTAGGGACGGGAGGTGCGACCATATATTTT. It encodes CASSLGTGGATIYF.

This chain joins TRBV6-2 or TRBV6-3 and TRBJ2-3; D unclear. Germline V gene data show CDR1 as MNHEY and CDR2 as SVGEGT. The CDR3 covers 11 residues. The V end was cut by 2 bases, the J end by 5 bases, with 2 bases between. The CDR3, as DNA: TGTGCCAGCAGTTACAAAGATACGCAGTATTTT. Protein sequence: CASSYKDTQYF.